The 16 T cell receptor beta chains listed next were all sequenced from one sample in a study of CD8 T cells in Susac syndrome. Reverse transcription of roughly 0.5 to 1 ug RNA was performed with random hexamers. TCRdb recomputed calls from the immunoSEQ multiplex PCR reads with MiXCR, one row per CDR3 protein. The repertoire holds some 170,000 distinct CDR3 sequences, with about 95% as singletons. Sequencing was performed on CD4+ T cells from PBMCs. Receptors originate from a human donor in good health.

The V and J genes are TRBV28 and TRBJ1-2, with TRBD1 matching 7 bases. Germline V gene data show CDR1 as MDHEN and CDR2 as SYDVKM. CDR3 length: 15 residues. The trim removed 2 bases at V and 6 bases at J, leaving 9 bases unmatched. CDR3 sequence: CASSLRSARGDGYTF. For the CDR3, the DNA is TGTGCCAGCAGTTTAAGGAGTGCCAGGGGGGATGGCTACACCTTC.

V usage is TRBV12-3 or TRBV12-4 and J usage is TRBJ2-7, with D perhaps matching TRBD1 or TRBD2 (5 bases each). V lost 5 bases, J lost 2 bases, and 10 bases lay in between. There are 13 residues in the CDR3. The CDR3 loop reads CASSPQGPYEQYF. The CDR3 nucleotides read TGTGCCAGCAGTCCCCAGGGACCCTACGAGCAGTACTTC.

The J gene is TRBJ2-1, the V gene TRBV30; D could derive from TRBD1 or TRBD2 (5 bases each). The CDR3 sequence is 13 residues long. V shed 5 bases and J shed 7 bases, with 15 bases lying between them. CDR1 is GTSNPN and CDR2 is SVGIG in the germline V gene (reference sequence). Written as DNA, the CDR3 is TGTGCCTGGGGGGGTCTCTTCGGAAATGAGCAGTTCTTC. Protein product: CAWGGLFGNEQFF.

The J gene is TRBJ1-1, the V gene TRBV15; 11 bases fit TRBD1. The V segment lost 5 bases and the J segment 5 bases; nucleotides outside the gene matches: 7. Per the germline V gene, CDR1 is LNHNV and CDR2 is YYDKDF (reference sequence). The CDR3 loop spans 15 amino acids. The CDR3 sequence is CATSSQGTGGTEAFF. The CDR3 DNA reads TGTGCCACCAGCTCCCAGGGGACAGGGGGAACTGAAGCTTTCTTT.

This clonotype was found once. V is TRBV20-1 and J is TRBJ2-1; 12 positions match TRBD2. With V trimmed by 8 bases and J by 2 bases, 10 bases remained unmatched. The CDR3 runs 16 residues. CDR1 and CDR2 (germline): DFQATT, SNEGSKA (reference sequence). CDR3 amino acids: CSSGLAGSRPYNEQFF. CDR3 in DNA: TGCAGTTCGGGACTAGCGGGCTCGAGGCCCTACAATGAGCAGTTCTTC.

This clonotype appeared once. The chain combines TRBV28 with TRBJ2-4; D not certain. V lost 1 base and J 0 bases, leaving 7 bases between the germline ends. Germline V gives CDR1 MDHEN, CDR2 SYDVKM. CDR3 length equals 15 residues. CDR3 DNA: TGTGCCAGCAGTTTATCTGGGCTAGCCAAAAACATTCAGTACTTC. Encoded protein: CASSLSGLAKNIQYF.

The gene calls are TRBV12-3 or TRBV12-4 and TRBJ1-2; TRBD1 matches 7 bases. CDR3 length: 15 residues. The V segment lost 5 bases and the J segment 4 bases; nucleotides outside the gene matches: 10. CDR3 DNA: TGTGCCAGCAGTGGGACAGCCCGATCTTCCTATGGCTACACCTTC. Its protein product is CASSGTARSSYGYTF.

The rearrangement uses TRBV29-1 and TRBJ1-1, with D possibly being TRBD1 (5 bases). The germline gives CDR1 SQVTM, CDR2 ANQGSEA. This CDR3 is built from 13 residues. V lost 6 bases to trimming and J lost 4 bases, with 15 bases between them. CDR3 protein: CSVLDSEATEAFF. CDR3 coding DNA: TGCAGCGTACTAGACAGCGAGGCCACTGAAGCTTTCTTT. Full variable domain (remainder filled in from reference TRBV29-1 and TRBJ1-1): SAVISQKPSRDICQRGTSLTIQCQVDSQVTMMFWYRQQPGQSLTLIATANQGSEATYESGFVIDKFPISRPNLTFSTLTVSNMSPEDSSIYLCSVLDSEATEAFFGQGTRLTVV.

This chain uses TRBV20-1 with TRBJ1-2; a weak D match, TRBD1 (6 bases). This CDR3 is 15 amino acids long. Germline V gives CDR1 DFQATT, CDR2 SNEGSKA (reference sequence). The germline V and J ends were trimmed by 3 bases and 3 bases, with 17 bases remaining between them. CDR3 protein: CSASAGYRDYYGYTF. For the CDR3, the DNA is TGCAGTGCTAGTGCCGGGTACAGGGATTACTATGGCTACACCTTC.

This clonotype was counted a few times. This chain connects TRBV18 to TRBJ2-3, with D unclear. Germline V CDR1 and CDR2: KGHSH, LQKENI. V gave up 3 bases and J gave up 4 bases, with 5 bases separating them. The CDR3 runs 12 residues. CDR3 protein: CASSPGSDTQYF. CDR3 nucleotides: TGTGCCAGCTCACCGGGGTCAGATACGCAGTATTTT.

There are a few counts of this clonotype. The chain uses TRBV11-1 and TRBJ2-1, with D perhaps matching TRBD2 (5 bases). Trimming shortened V by 8 bases and J by 1 base, and 6 bases separated the two germline ends. Germline-derived CDR1 and CDR2 are SGHAT and FQDESV (reference sequence). The CDR3 has 12 amino acids. Written as DNA, the CDR3 is TGTGCCAGCCGGGGTTCCTACAATGAGCAGTTCTTC. Protein: CASRGSYNEQFF.

The chain recombines TRBV28 with TRBJ1-2; D is ambiguous. The germline V and J ends were trimmed by 7 bases and 5 bases, with 17 bases remaining between them. Germline assignment: CDR1 MDHEN and CDR2 SYDVKM. The CDR3 totals 14 residues. The CDR3 sequence is CASTLHLGGYGYTF. The CDR3 region has the DNA TGTGCCAGCACCTTACACCTAGGAGGTTATGGCTACACCTTC.

The rearrangement joins TRBV27 to TRBJ1-2; 9 bases line up with TRBD1. The CDR3 has 14 residues. Germline values: CDR1 MNHEY, CDR2 SMNVEV (reference sequence). V lost 5 bases to trimming and J lost 4 bases; unmatched junction nucleotides: 5. The CDR3, as DNA: TGTGCCAGCAGTCGGACAGGGGAGATCTATGGCTACACCTTC. Protein product: CASSRTGEIYGYTF.

In its sample, this clonotype was seen once. The chain's CDR3 is CASSPDRGGARGTQYF. The CDR3 nucleotides read TGTGCCAGCAGCCCCGACCGGGGGGGGGCGAGAGGGACGCAGTATTTT. V usage is TRBV7-9 and J usage is TRBJ2-3; the match to TRBD2 covers 8 bases. V lost 5 bases and J lost 9; bases outside the gene matches: 16. Germline V gene data show CDR1 as SEHNR and CDR2 as FQNEAQ (reference sequence). CDR3 size: 16 residues. Full variable domain (remainder filled in from reference TRBV7-9 and TRBJ2-3): DTGVSQNPRHKITKRGQNVTFRCDPISEHNRLYWYRQTLGQGPEFLTYFQNEAQLEKSRLLSDRFSAERPKGSFSTLEIQRTEQGDSAMYLCASSPDRGGARGTQYFGPGTRLTVL.

The chain links TRBV9 to TRBJ1-1; tentatively, D is TRBD1 (5 bases). CDR3 length: 15 amino acids. CDR1 SGDLS and CDR2 YYNGEE come from the germline V gene. V was pared by 3 bases and J by 5 bases, with 17 bases between. For the CDR3, the DNA is TGTGCCAGCAGCGCGCGGTCCACAGGTCTGACTGAAGCTTTCTTT. This gives the protein CASSARSTGLTEAFF.

The chain links TRBV6-6 to TRBJ2-1, with D unclear. The germline V gene encodes CDR1 MNHNY and CDR2 SVGAGI (reference sequence). The CDR3 spans 11 residues. Between the trimmed V and J ends, which lost 6 bases and 5 bases, there was a span of 5 bases. CDR3 DNA sequence: TGTGCCAGCAGGTATAACAATGAGCAGTTCTTC. This gives the protein CASRYNNEQFF.